The rows below give T cell receptor beta chains drawn from one sample of a study of cytomegalovirus exposure and HLA in healthy donors. Repertoires were generated with immunoSEQ multiplex PCR, while TCRdb's copy carries only in-frame clones and drops some. This table holds roughly 140,000 clones, 70% to 85% found once. The source material was PBMCs. The origin of the receptors is a male donor in good health and CMV-seronegative. Both conserved end residues are part of each CDR3. The D gene is left open where the match is weak. Size is omitted from some rows. Given values are once, few, many or a class for expanded clones.

clone_size	cdr3_length	d_call	v_call	j_call	cdr3_aa	cdr3_nt
NA	14	TRBD2	TRBV27	TRBJ2-1	CASSLAGAYNEQFF	TGTGCCAGCAGTTTGGCGGGAGCCTACAATGAGCAGTTCTTC
NA	16	TRBD1	TRBV18	TRBJ2-2	CASSPPHRGGTGELFF	TGTGCCAGCTCACCACCCCACAGGGGCGGTACCGGGGAGCTGTTTTTT
NA	15	TRBD1	TRBV18	TRBJ1-2	CASSPGRGLGSGYTF	TGTGCCAGCTCACCGGGTAGGGGGCTCGGCAGTGGCTACACCTTC
NA	14	NA	TRBV5-1	TRBJ1-2	CASRSGVSNYGYTF	TGCGCCAGCAGATCAGGGGTTTCAAACTATGGCTACACCTTC
NA	14	TRBD1	TRBV2	TRBJ2-7	CASAGQGRPDEQYF	TGTGCCAGCGCCGGACAGGGGCGCCCCGACGAGCAGTACTTC
NA	15	TRBD1	TRBV30	TRBJ2-1	CAWRGLGQLYNEQFF	TGTGCCTGGAGAGGCCTGGGACAGCTGTACAATGAGCAGTTCTTC
NA	17	TRBD2	TRBV11-2	TRBJ2-1	CASSLPGAGAPYNEQFF	TGTGCCAGCAGCTTGCCTGGAGCGGGAGCCCCCTACAATGAGCAGTTCTTC
NA	17	TRBD1	TRBV4-1	TRBJ2-7	CASSQGDRGSVSYEQYF	TGCGCCAGCAGCCAAGGGGACAGGGGTTCTGTATCCTACGAGCAGTACTTC
NA	15	NA	TRBV5-1	TRBJ2-2	CASSPSPRYTGELFF	TGCGCCAGCAGCCCTAGCCCTAGGTACACCGGGGAGCTGTTTTTT
NA	13	NA	TRBV10-3	TRBJ1-1	CAISRGQNTEAFF	TGTGCCATCAGTAGAGGACAGAACACTGAAGCTTTCTTT
NA	11	NA	TRBV20-1	TRBJ2-1	CSARLNYEQFF	TGCAGTGCTAGACTCAACTATGAGCAGTTCTTC
NA	15	TRBD2	TRBV4-3	TRBJ2-7	CASSQVLAGNYEQYF	TGCGCCAGCAGCCAAGTTCTAGCGGGAAATTACGAGCAGTACTTC
NA	18	NA	TRBV7-6	TRBJ2-1	CASSLALGPSPNFNEQFF	TGTGCCAGCAGCTTAGCGCTAGGTCCTTCCCCGAATTTCAATGAGCAGTTCTTC
NA	13	NA	TRBV6-1	TRBJ2-5	CASATSYQETQYF	TGTGCCAGCGCTACTAGCTACCAAGAGACCCAGTACTTC
NA	14	TRBD2	TRBV7-9	TRBJ2-5	CASSRPGGGETQYF	TGTGCCAGCAGCCGGCCGGGGGGAGGAGAGACCCAGTACTTC
NA	14	NA	TRBV19	TRBJ1-2	CASSTYRVQEGYTF	TGTGCCAGTAGCACTTACAGGGTTCAAGAAGGCTACACCTTC
NA	13	NA	TRBV27	TRBJ2-7	CASKIGSSYEQYF	TGTGCCAGCAAAATTGGCAGTTCCTACGAGCAGTACTTC
NA	14	NA	TRBV29-1	TRBJ2-7	CSVLKPPATREQYF	TGCAGCGTTCTCAAACCCCCAGCCACGCGGGAGCAGTACTTC
NA	14	TRBD2	TRBV28	TRBJ2-1	CASSTSGRWSEQFF	TGTGCCAGCAGCACTAGCGGGAGATGGAGTGAGCAGTTCTTC
few	14	NA	TRBV4-2	TRBJ1-3	CASSPIDSGNTIYF	TGTGCCAGCAGCCCCATAGACTCTGGAAACACCATATATTTT
NA	15	NA	TRBV30	TRBJ1-2	CAWSRSSVQGYGYTF	TGTGCCTGGAGTCGAAGTTCTGTTCAGGGATACGGCTACACCTTC
NA	15	TRBD1	TRBV19	TRBJ1-1	CASSITGTGNTEAFF	TGTGCCAGTAGCATAACCGGGACAGGGAACACTGAAGCTTTCTTT
NA	14	TRBD2	TRBV29-1	TRBJ2-3	CSLLRGEATDTQYF	TGCAGCCTCCTACGGGGGGAGGCCACAGATACGCAGTATTTT
once	15	NA	TRBV6-5	TRBJ1-1	CASSYQPGGATEAFF	TGTGCCAGCAGTTACCAACCCGGGGGAGCCACTGAAGCTTTCTTT
NA	16	TRBD1	TRBV27	TRBJ2-5	CASSSSGQGIKETQYF	TGTGCCAGCAGTTCCTCGGGACAGGGGATCAAAGAGACCCAGTACTTC
NA	15	TRBD1	TRBV11-3	TRBJ2-5	CASSSRDRDMETQYF	TGTGCCAGCAGCTCCCGGGACAGGGACATGGAGACCCAGTACTTC
NA	16	NA	TRBV6-6	TRBJ2-1	CASSYSSPSSYNEQFF	TGTGCCAGCAGTTACTCGAGTCCTAGCTCCTACAATGAGCAGTTCTTC
NA	17	TRBD2	TRBV4-3	TRBJ2-5	CASSQDLPGGIEETQYF	TGCGCCAGCAGCCAAGATTTACCGGGAGGGATTGAAGAGACCCAGTACTTC
NA	15	NA	TRBV4-3	TRBJ2-2	CASSQEAGSTGELFF	TGCGCCAGCAGCCAAGAGGCAGGATCCACCGGGGAGCTGTTTTTT
NA	16	NA	TRBV5-4	TRBJ2-7	CASSPAGGGISYEQYF	TGTGCCAGCAGCCCGGCTGGTGGGGGGATTTCCTACGAGCAGTACTTC
once	15	NA	TRBV7-2	TRBJ1-3	CASSPAGPQGNTIYF	TGTGCCAGCAGCCCAGCAGGGCCTCAGGGAAACACCATATATTTT
NA	15	NA	TRBV6-1	TRBJ2-6	CASSAGSSGANVLTF	TGTGCCAGCAGTGCTGGGAGCTCTGGGGCCAACGTCCTGACTTTC
NA	13	TRBD1	TRBV7-9	TRBJ1-2	CASSPGQGGGYTF	TGTGCCAGCAGCCCGGGACAGGGTGGTGGCTACACCTTC
NA	16	TRBD2	TRBV9	TRBJ2-2	CASSVGGGRGNGELFF	TGTGCCAGCAGCGTAGGCGGCGGGAGGGGTAACGGGGAGCTGTTTTTT